These T cell receptor beta chains were read from a single sample in a study of T cell repertoires in cytomegalovirus infection. TCRdb re-called the reads with MiXCR, one entry per CDR3 protein. Of around 750,000 distinct CDR3 sequences in the sample, 30% to 35% were seen once. For these receptors, no antigen is known. The sequenced sample was cultured CD8+ T cells from PBMCs, obtained from culture after CMV antigen stimulation. These receptors were taken from a human donor in good health (CMV status not recorded). Some clones in this sample may be carry-over from other donors' samples. Both conserved end residues are part of each CDR3. A D gene is named only where the DNA matches it firmly. The size of a clone is reported for some rows only, either as once, few or many, or as a class for expanded clones.

clone size	D gene	V gene	J gene	CDR3 DNA	CDR3 protein
few	.	TRBV5-6	TRBJ1-2	TGTGCCAGCAGCCTTTCCAACGGCCATGGCTACACCTTC	CASSLSNGHGYTF
.	.	TRBV5-1	TRBJ2-7	TGCGCCAGCGGTTTTGGCAGCTCCTACGAGCAGTACTTC	CASGFGSSYEQYF
.	TRBD1	TRBV4-1	TRBJ1-4	TGCGCCAGCAGCCATGTACAGGGGGAAAGTGAAAAACTGTTTTTT	CASSHVQGESEKLFF
.	TRBD2	TRBV5-1	TRBJ2-1	TGCGCCAGCAGCTCGGACCCGGGACTAGCCTACAATGAGCAGTTCTTC	CASSSDPGLAYNEQFF
.	.	TRBV24-1	TRBJ2-1	TGTGCCACCCCCCTGGGGGGCTGGTACAATGAGCAGTTCTTC	CATPLGGWYNEQFF
.	.	TRBV2	TRBJ2-1	TGTGCCAGCGGAGTAGCGGATTACAATGAGCAGTTCTTC	CASGVADYNEQFF
.	.	TRBV11-1	TRBJ1-4	TGTGCCAGCAGCTTAACGTCTGAAAAACTGTTTTTT	CASSLTSEKLFF
many	TRBD1	TRBV12-3/TRBV12-4	TRBJ1-4	TGTGCCAGCAGTTCCTCCCTCGGGCAGGGGGGGGAAAAACTGTTTTTT	CASSSSLGQGGEKLFF
few	.	TRBV12-3/TRBV12-4	TRBJ1-2	TGTGCCAGCAGTTTACGGGGCAGCCCCTATGGCTACACCTTC	CASSLRGSPYGYTF
.	.	TRBV9	TRBJ1-5	TGTGCCAGCAGCGTAGGAGAAAGGGGGTCTCAGCCCCAGCATTTT	CASSVGERGSQPQHF
few	TRBD2	TRBV27	TRBJ2-1	TGTGCCAGCAGTTTATCGCCTAGCGGGAATGAGCAGTTCTTC	CASSLSPSGNEQFF
few	.	TRBV27	TRBJ1-2	TGTGCCAGCAGTCCCCATCTGACAGTCAACTATGGCTACACCTTC	CASSPHLTVNYGYTF
few	TRBD1	TRBV7-6	TRBJ2-3	TGTGCCAGCAGCTTCAAGACAGGGTTGGGAACAGATACGCAGTATTTT	CASSFKTGLGTDTQYF
many	TRBD1	TRBV27	TRBJ1-1	TGTGCCAGCAGTCTCACAGGGGTTGAAGCTTTCTTT	CASSLTGVEAFF
few	TRBD1	TRBV12-3/TRBV12-4	TRBJ1-2	TGTGCCAGCAGACGGACAGGGGAGGACAGCTATGGCTACACCTTC	CASRRTGEDSYGYTF
.	TRBD2	TRBV6-8	TRBJ2-1	TGTGCCAGCAGCCCCGGGGTAGCGGGGGCCCGGTCTCCTAACAATGAGCAGTTCTTC	CASSPGVAGARSPNNEQFF
.	.	TRBV7-8	TRBJ2-7	TGTGCCAGCAGCCCACGAAGGTGGGACACGGAACGCGACGAGCAGTACTTC	CASSPRRWDTERDEQYF
few	TRBD2	TRBV6-1	TRBJ2-3	TGTGCCAGTAGCGGGGAATACACAGATACGCAGTATTTT	CASSGEYTDTQYF
.	.	TRBV4-1	TRBJ1-1	TGCGCCAGCAGCCAAGTGCAGAACACTGAAGCTTTCTTT	CASSQVQNTEAFF
few	.	TRBV27	TRBJ2-5	TGTGCCAGCAGTTTTCTGACGCCGAGGGAAGAGACCCAGTACTTC	CASSFLTPREETQYF
few	.	TRBV20-1	TRBJ1-2	TGCAGTGCCGCTAAAAAAGCTTCTTCTAACAGGGATGGCTACACCTTC	CSAAKKASSNRDGYTF
many	.	TRBV18	TRBJ2-4	TGTGCCAGCTCGCCCACGGTCGGGGGATCCAAAAACATTCAGTACTTC	CASSPTVGGSKNIQYF
many	TRBD2	TRBV7-2	TRBJ2-3	TGTGCCAGCAGCTTAGCAGGGAGCGGGGGGGCCAGAGATACGCAGTATTTT	CASSLAGSGGARDTQYF
few	TRBD2	TRBV5-4	TRBJ2-3	TGTGCCAGCAGCGGACAAGCGGGGGACACAGATACGCAGTATTTT	CASSGQAGDTDTQYF
few	.	TRBV12-3/TRBV12-4	TRBJ1-1	TGTGCCAGCAGTTTATCCCCAGGGGCAAACACTGAAGCTTTCTTT	CASSLSPGANTEAFF
few	.	TRBV12-3/TRBV12-4	TRBJ2-1	TGTGCCAGCAGTTTATTTGGCTCCTACAATGAGCAGTTCTTC	CASSLFGSYNEQFF
few	TRBD1	TRBV19	TRBJ1-1	TGTGCCAGTAGTATATCCGAGGGGGCGCCCACTGAAGCTTTCTTT	CASSISEGAPTEAFF
.	.	TRBV7-6	TRBJ1-3	TGTGCCAGCAGCTTAGCGGTGACGGTGACCGACACCATATATTTT	CASSLAVTVTDTIYF
.	.	TRBV11-3	TRBJ2-5	TGTGCCAGCAGCTTGGGCGTAAGCCCTCAAGAGACCCAGTACTTC	CASSLGVSPQETQYF
.	.	TRBV4-1	TRBJ1-1	TGCGCCAGCAGCCACAACTCTGGGGGCACTGAAGCTTTCTTT	CASSHNSGGTEAFF
many	.	TRBV7-6	TRBJ2-1	TGTGCCAGCAGCTTAGGGAGGGACAATGAGCAGTTCTTC	CASSLGRDNEQFF
many	.	TRBV5-4	TRBJ1-1	TGTGCCAGCAGCTTGTCGGACAGAGAGAGCACTGAAGCTTTCTTT	CASSLSDRESTEAFF
.	.	TRBV29-1	TRBJ2-1	TGCAGCGCCCCGGGACGGGCCTACAATGAGCAGTTCTTC	CSAPGRAYNEQFF
.	TRBD1	TRBV9	TRBJ2-3	TGTGCCAGCAGCGCCGACAGGGGGGCGGTCGGAGACACAGATACGCAGTATTTT	CASSADRGAVGDTDTQYF
few	.	TRBV4-1	TRBJ1-6	TGCGCCAGCAGCCAAGATAGGCGGAGCTCCTATAATTCACCCCTCCACTTT	CASSQDRRSSYNSPLHF
few	.	TRBV6-5	TRBJ1-2	TGTGCCAGCAGTTACACAGGGAGGGCTAACTATGGCTACACCTTC	CASSYTGRANYGYTF
.	.	TRBV20-1	TRBJ1-1	TGCAGTGCTACACACTCGAACACTGAAGCTTTCTTT	CSATHSNTEAFF
few	.	TRBV7-2	TRBJ1-2	TGTGCCAGCAGCTTAGTGGGTCACCTCGAAGGTGGCTACACCTTC	CASSLVGHLEGGYTF
few	TRBD1	TRBV7-2	TRBJ1-1	TGTGCCAGCAGTGTTACAGGGGGAACTAACACTGAAGCTTTCTTT	CASSVTGGTNTEAFF
.	.	TRBV9	TRBJ2-2	TGTGCCAGCAGCCTCGCCCTGGACGGACCAAACACCGGGGAGCTGTTTTTT	CASSLALDGPNTGELFF
many	.	TRBV5-1	TRBJ1-1	TGCGCCAGCAGCGGGGGGACGAACACTGAAGCTTTCTTT	CASSGGTNTEAFF
.	TRBD1	TRBV15	TRBJ2-7	TGTGCCACCAGCAGACCCGGGACAGTCTCCTACGAGCAGTACTTC	CATSRPGTVSYEQYF
many	.	TRBV12-3/TRBV12-4	TRBJ2-1	TGTGCCAGCCGCACACAGGGCGATGAGCAGTTCTTC	CASRTQGDEQFF
.	.	TRBV20-1	TRBJ1-5	TGCAGTGCTATAGGGGGAGCTCAGCCCCAGCATTTT	CSAIGGAQPQHF
.	.	TRBV27	TRBJ1-2	TGTGCCAGCAGCTTGACCGACGGAGCCCATTCAAGCTACACCTTC	CASSLTDGAHSSYTF
.	.	TRBV4-1	TRBJ1-4	TGCGCCAGCAGCCAGGGCAGGGCGGAAAAACTGTTTTTT	CASSQGRAEKLFF
.	.	TRBV13	TRBJ1-2	TGTGCCAGCAGCTTAGGACAGAGCATGGGCTACACCTTC	CASSLGQSMGYTF
few	.	TRBV6-8	TRBJ1-5	TGTGCCAGCAGGAAACAAGGGGGGGGAGTTTTCCAGCCCCAGCATTTT	CASRKQGGGVFQPQHF
.	.	TRBV27	TRBJ1-6	TGTGCCAGCAGTCCGCTCACTTTCCTTAATTCACCCCTCCACTTT	CASSPLTFLNSPLHF
.	TRBD1	TRBV2	TRBJ1-1	TGTGCCAGCAATACAGGGGGTATTGAAGCTTTCTTT	CASNTGGIEAFF
.	TRBD1	TRBV7-4	TRBJ2-5	TGTGCCAGCAGCATAAGGGACAGGGGGCTTATGTCAGAGACCCAGTACTTC	CASSIRDRGLMSETQYF
.	.	TRBV4-3	TRBJ2-5	TGCGCCAGCAGCCAAGATCTGGACATCGAAACAGAGACCCAGTACTTC	CASSQDLDIETETQYF
few	.	TRBV6-5	TRBJ2-1	TGTGCCAGCAGTCCCAGGGTAGACTTCTCCTACAATGAGCAGTTCTTC	CASSPRVDFSYNEQFF